This T cell receptor beta chain was found in a study of cytomegalovirus exposure and HLA in healthy donors (dated by TCRdb to 2016 to 2017). In terms of the full investigation: According to an earlier analysis of several hundred of the donors, some 180 million T cells yielded 90 million to 140 million unique TCR beta sequences and roughly 280 Gb of sequence data. An early release that covered about 600 HLA-typed donors contained around 300 gigabases of sequencing data and 75 million to 100 million unique TCR sequences. The genetic ancestry cluster associated with self-reported Caucasian donors included around four fifths of the approximately 410 genotyped donors. The study aimed to test whether cataloging public T cell receptors could reveal signatures of past pathogen exposure. Using immunosequencing, the study profiled T cell repertoires from around 680 subjects and related those repertoires to cytomegalovirus serostatus. Besides the first cohort of roughly 640 subjects, a separate validation cohort made up of 120 different subjects was used. To predict cytomegalovirus infection status, the study brought together high-throughput TCR immunosequencing, statistical association of individual TCRs with disease status, and machine learning. In a later analysis, previously published TCR beta repertoires from several hundred donors were re-analyzed and high-resolution HLA genotyping was added so that TCR occurrence patterns could be studied. Rather than using new phenotypic data, the later analysis identified candidate immune exposures from TCR beta sequences and from how often those sequences occurred across donors. An earlier analysis of around 580 of the donors used high-throughput TCR beta sequencing to judge whether each TCR beta V gene segment behaved as functional or pseudogenic. Donor age, sex, ethnicity and CMV serostatus were compiled together with the repertoire data. A later genetic analysis used genome-wide SNP genotypes for about 60% of the roughly 700 donors, treating that subset as a discovery cohort. All discovery cohort repertoires had been generated using a single sequencing platform. HLA typing included class I and class II loci at four-digit resolution. Typing coverage varied by locus: about 629-630 donors for A, B, C, DRB1 and DQB1; roughly 560 for DQA1; about 600 for DPA1; roughly 450 for DPB1. Roughly five DR-DQ haplotypes were handled as single units for association and clustering, since linkage in the cohort was strong. Among almost 400 genotyped donors of the cohort, an average of approximately 240,000 unique TCR beta nucleotide sequences were sequenced per donor, around 20% of them non-productive.

In total, around 600 healthy bone marrow donors made up the cohort. All cohort members were sampled while nominally healthy, although unrecorded immune exposures were likely present. The donor tested CMV seropositive, placing the donor among the 289 seropositive members of the cohort. Each donor provided a peripheral blood sample, and peripheral blood mononuclear cells were used for TCR beta sequencing. Genomic DNA was extracted from the blood cell samples with the Qiagen DNeasy Blood Extraction Kit. Libraries came from the immunoSEQ multiplex PCR assay. The multiplex PCR relied on a mix of 60 forward primers for TCR Vbeta segments and 13 reverse primers for TCR Jbeta segments. The CDR3 region of rearranged TCR beta genes was amplified from genomic DNA by a multiplex PCR assay. Amplified TCR beta libraries were sequenced as 87-base-pair reads on the Illumina HiSeq System. In the source study's methods: Across the 640 or so repertoires, a later analysis counted roughly 77 million unique TCR beta chains, approximately 10 million of which were shared by at least two donors. Raw reads were error-corrected and collapsed into unique sequences with a nearest-neighbor algorithm that merged closely related sequences to remove PCR and sequencing errors. Alignment of CDR3 sequences to IMGT reference sequences was used to assign V, D and J gene segments. For a sequence to be retained, a match of at least six nucleotides was required to both a V gene segment and a J gene segment. Rearrangements were called productive when the CDR3 lacked stop codons and stayed in frame with V and J; all others were non-productive. CDR3 was defined by IMGT convention, running from the second conserved V-encoded cysteine to the conserved J-encoded phenylalanine. The earlier analysis of 587 of the donors excluded any sequence lacking an unambiguous match to a single V gene segment. In an earlier analysis of approximately 550 of the donors, V segments were called functional above 56.7% productive rearrangements and were called segregating when the between-donor standard deviation exceeded 5%. A statistical classification framework was built for diagnosing cytomegalovirus status from the catalog of TCR beta chain sequences. V and J gene assignment, in a later analysis, came from comparing TCR nucleotide sequences with IMGT/GENE-DB human TR gene sequences. The TCRdist pipeline was used in a later analysis to assign CDR3 sequences and most-parsimonious VDJ recombination scenarios. In a later analysis, each TCR beta chain was defined by its CDR3 amino acid sequence together with its V-gene family, and reads lacking a unique V-gene family were excluded. As a way to deal with suspected cross-contamination and a sequencing artifact, a later analysis dropped roughly 600 nucleotide sequences that were highly shared and had low generation probability. For each public chain, a later analysis derived a clonal expansion index from normalized ranks of inferred template counts within each repertoire. Generation probabilities in a later analysis came from a VDJ recombination model fitted to out-of-frame rearrangements, and those results were checked against IGoR. In a later analysis, TCR-TCR, TCR-HLA and TCR-CMV co-occurrence was scored with hypergeometric tests, and a repertoire-size bias correction was applied to TCR pairs. A later analysis estimated false discovery rates by permuting HLA or CMV assignments 20 times. A later analysis grouped co-occurring TCRs with DBSCAN, adding TCRdist sequence similarity when clustering within HLA-allele-positive subsets. Co-occurrence clustering excluded repertoires with fewer than 30,000 or more than 120,000 public chains, plus five with anomalous nucleotide sharing. TCRdb carries this immuneACCESS record with in-frame sequences only. Its versions omit some clonotypes, under half of them owing to an unresolved V gene in the studies checked, with the rest unexplained. The DNA was the basis for D and trimming; V, J and clone size are from that table. This sample comprises 150,000 to 200,000 clones, around 76% of them detected only once. In total, the top ten clones hold about 7% of the sample.

Study-wide conclusions, independent of this receptor: Several of the top co-occurrence clusters appeared to be linked to parvovirus B19, influenza, CMV and Epstein-Barr virus, according to a later analysis. Correlated functional status among segregating V segments might be attributable to linkage disequilibrium, but an unknown experimental factor could not be ruled out. An association between a missense DCLRE1C variant and V-gene and J-gene trimming of TCR beta chains was found in a later genetic analysis and replicated in an independent cohort. The study gave a list of about 170 TCR beta chains associated with cytomegalovirus. Strong co-occurrence of HLA alleles, especially DR and DQ, made assigning TCR associations to individual alleles difficult. In vitro tests confirmed that three of the cytomegalovirus-associated TCR beta chains recognize cytomegalovirus antigens. CMV serostatus was the only immune exposure information available for the cohort. Sequencing depth was assumed to be roughly uniform across donors in the presence/absence analyses, though that assumption may not hold. It was suggested by the authors that the approach could potentially be generalized to other disease states and immunological phenotypes. Only TCR beta chains were sequenced in this cohort, and the absence of alpha or paired-chain data limited detectable features. In both the original and validation cohorts, the classifier was reported to diagnose cytomegalovirus status with high specificity and sensitivity. A further reported finding was that TCR beta sequences accurately predicted the HLA-A and HLA-B alleles for most subjects in the first cohort. Compared with equally common non-associated chains, HLA-associated TCR beta chains in a later analysis were more clonally expanded and had lower generation probabilities. Specific HLA alleles were associated with over 15,000 TCR beta sequences at a false discovery rate of 0.05 in a later analysis. Broadly in line with IMGT annotations, most TCR beta V segments showed up in productive rearrangements about 87% or about 30% of the time in an earlier analysis of approximately 600 of the donors. Most TCR sequences were seen in very few donors, while some public TCRs were found in many individuals. In a later analysis, TCR association rates were found to vary across HLA loci, with the most associated TCRs seen for DRB1 alleles and the fewest for HLA-C alleles. A cluster of highly shared sequence variants was judged likely to represent a technical artifact of the sequencing pipeline. According to a later analysis, most CMV-associated TCR beta chains appeared to be HLA-restricted, and the HLA associations seemed to be driven largely by CMV exposure. Because HLA typing was unavailable for some donors at each locus, only the typed subset was used in association tests. A later genetic analysis reported fewer N-insertions in productive TCRs among donors in an Asian-associated ancestry cluster than the roughly 670-donor mean. Because counts were too low, about 15 rarely observed V segments, including chromosome 9 orphons, were left out of the earlier analysis of over 550 of the donors.

Remarks on this clone: Its antigen remains unidentified. No quality values exist for individual bases; no much larger clone is one base distant.

The clonotype was recovered from a man aged 35 to 55 in good health and CMV-seropositive. The sequencing input was PBMCs.

CDR3 loop: CASRNIGGGLGTEAFF. The nucleotide sequence reads TGTGCCAGCAGGAACATCGGGGGAGGCTTGGGCACTGAAGCTTTCTTT. The V gene is TRBV2 and the J gene is TRBJ1-1, with a weak D call of TRBD1 (5 bases match). Taken from the germline V gene, the CDR1 and CDR2 loops are SNHLY and FYNNEI. Cut back by 6 bases and 4 bases, the V and J ends lie 21 bases apart. The CDR3 holds 16 amino acids from the cysteine to the phenylalanine. The kept DNA is CDR3 alone, 48 bases in frame from the first base.